The T cell receptor (beta chain) under discussion was sequenced for a study of response to subunit inactivated influenza vaccine. This clonotype was found a few times. TCRdb analysed the RT-PCR reads with MiXCR anew, one entry per CDR3 protein. The table records hundreds of thousands of distinct CDR3 sequences, approximately 17% of them present only once. The TCR originated in a man aged 50 to 60 who received an inactivated influenza vaccine. The starting material was PBMCs from blood, obtained 4 to 6 days after vaccination.

The CDR3 region has the DNA TGTGCCAGTACGAGCGGGGGGGCCGGGGCCAACGTCCTGACTTTC. Residues: CASTSGGAGANVLTF. The gene calls are TRBV7-8 and TRBJ2-6; TRBD2 agrees at 10 bases. CDR3 size: 15 residues. With V trimmed by 9 bases and J by 4 bases, 6 bases remained unmatched. Germline assignment: CDR1 SGHVS and CDR2 FQNEAQ.